This section outlines one T cell receptor (beta chain) sequence together with its context. The entry originates in a study of cytomegalovirus exposure and HLA in healthy donors. Deletions cut 2 bases from V and 6 bases from J, with 7 bases between. Per germline, CDR1 MGHRA and CDR2 YSYEKL. The CDR3 consists of 12 residues. Primers for the PCR totalled 60 Vbeta and 13 Jbeta. Profiled with immunoSEQ multiplex PCR; TCRdb holds only in-frame clones, not every one. Of about 130,000 clones listed, 75% to 85% were seen once; the top ten hold 2.5% to 3.5%. The material sequenced was PBMCs. This receptor was obtained from a woman in her late teens or twenties in good health and CMV-seropositive. This sequence joins TRBV4-1 and TRBJ1-2; D not resolved. CDR3 sequence: CASSQHGHGYTF. DNA of the CDR3: TGCGCCAGCAGCCAACACGGTCATGGCTACACCTTC.